The rows below give T cell receptor beta chains drawn from one sample of a study of T cells after yellow fever vaccination. TCRdb independently ran MiXCR on the 5' RACE reads; one entry per CDR3 protein. Of approximately 90,000 distinct CDR3 sequences in the sample, approximately 5.5% are singletons; the top ten hold about two fifths. Sequences were derived from CD8+ T cells sorted from PBMCs, sampled 10 days after the yellow fever booster vaccination. These receptors originate from a man aged 18 to 29 who received the YFV17D yellow fever vaccine. Each CDR3 is given with its conserved first and last residue. The D gene is left open where the match is weak. Expanded clones get a size class; other rows say once, few or many, or leave the size out.

v_gene: TRBV10-3
j_gene: TRBJ2-7
d_gene: -
abundance: few
CDR3aa: CAISGQSYEQYF
CDR3nt: TGTGCCATCAGTGGACAGAGCTACGAGCAGTACTTC

v_gene: TRBV4-1
j_gene: TRBJ2-6
d_gene: -
abundance: few
CDR3aa: CASSQDRGGANVLTF
CDR3nt: TGCGCCAGCAGCCAAGACAGGGGTGGGGCCAACGTCCTGACTTTC

v_gene: TRBV12-3/TRBV12-4
j_gene: TRBJ1-1
d_gene: -
abundance: many
CDR3aa: CASSFLGREAFF
CDR3nt: TGTGCCAGCAGTTTTTTGGGGCGCGAGGCTTTCTTT

v_gene: TRBV28
j_gene: TRBJ2-3
d_gene: TRBD1
abundance: few
CDR3aa: CASSLTGSGTDTQYF
CDR3nt: TGTGCCAGCAGTTTGACAGGGTCAGGAACAGATACGCAGTATTTT

v_gene: TRBV11-2
j_gene: TRBJ1-2
d_gene: -
abundance: many
CDR3aa: CASSPKTQGSRYGYTF
CDR3nt: TGTGCCAGCAGCCCTAAAACTCAGGGTAGTCGATATGGCTACACCTTC

v_gene: TRBV3-1
j_gene: TRBJ1-2
d_gene: TRBD1
abundance: many
CDR3aa: CASSHRTGTGDGGYTF
CDR3nt: TGTGCCAGCAGCCACAGAACCGGGACAGGGGACGGCGGCTACACCTTC

v_gene: TRBV4-1
j_gene: TRBJ2-3
d_gene: -
abundance: -
CDR3aa: CASSPEPRATDTQYF
CDR3nt: TGCGCCAGCAGCCCTGAGCCCAGGGCCACAGATACGCAGTATTTT

v_gene: TRBV7-9
j_gene: TRBJ2-2
d_gene: TRBD1
abundance: -
CDR3aa: CASSSSTGTMANTGELFF
CDR3nt: TGTGCCAGCAGCTCGTCGACAGGGACGATGGCGAACACCGGGGAGCTGTTTTTT

v_gene: TRBV15
j_gene: TRBJ2-5
d_gene: -
abundance: -
CDR3aa: CATSREQGGQKTQYF
CDR3nt: TGTGCCACCAGCAGAGAGCAGGGGGGACAAAAGACCCAGTACTTC

v_gene: TRBV24-1
j_gene: TRBJ2-2
d_gene: -
abundance: -
CDR3aa: CATTGVNTGELFF
CDR3nt: TGTGCCACCACTGGGGTGAACACCGGGGAGCTGTTTTTT

v_gene: TRBV4-1
j_gene: TRBJ1-1
d_gene: -
abundance: -
CDR3aa: CASSLFNGGLGMAEAFF
CDR3nt: TGCGCCAGCAGCCTATTCAACGGGGGGCTGGGTATGGCTGAAGCTTTCTTT

v_gene: TRBV5-4
j_gene: TRBJ2-1
d_gene: -
abundance: few
CDR3aa: CASSLGQYNEQFF
CDR3nt: TGTGCCAGCAGCTTGGGACAGTACAATGAGCAGTTCTTC

v_gene: TRBV12-3/TRBV12-4
j_gene: TRBJ2-2
d_gene: -
abundance: many
CDR3aa: CASSPSPGELFF
CDR3nt: TGTGCCAGCAGCCCCTCACCCGGGGAGCTGTTTTTT

v_gene: TRBV5-6
j_gene: TRBJ1-6
d_gene: -
abundance: -
CDR3aa: CASSLEGAGSPLHF
CDR3nt: TGTGCCAGCAGCTTAGAAGGGGCTGGTTCACCCCTCCACTTT

v_gene: TRBV29-1
j_gene: TRBJ2-4
d_gene: -
abundance: few
CDR3aa: CSAKELGADKNIQYF
CDR3nt: TGCAGCGCCAAAGAGTTGGGGGCAGACAAAAACATTCAGTACTTC

v_gene: TRBV19
j_gene: TRBJ2-3
d_gene: -
abundance: -
CDR3aa: CASSISGPSTDTQYF
CDR3nt: TGTGCCAGTAGTATCAGCGGCCCTAGCACAGATACGCAGTATTTT

v_gene: TRBV16
j_gene: TRBJ1-1
d_gene: -
abundance: -
CDR3aa: CASSLDKVLNTEAFF
CDR3nt: TGTGCCAGCAGCCTCGATAAGGTCCTGAACACTGAAGCCTTCTTT

v_gene: TRBV4-3
j_gene: TRBJ2-7
d_gene: -
abundance: -
CDR3aa: CASSQDPGGPYEQYF
CDR3nt: TGCGCCAGCAGCCAAGATCCAGGGGGGCCCTACGAGCAGTACTTC

v_gene: TRBV24-1
j_gene: TRBJ2-5
d_gene: -
abundance: -
CDR3aa: CATSDLQGETQYF
CDR3nt: TGTGCCACCAGTGATTTGCAAGGGGAGACCCAGTACTTC

v_gene: TRBV10-3
j_gene: TRBJ2-6
d_gene: -
abundance: many
CDR3aa: CAISGTGGAGANVLTF
CDR3nt: TGTGCCATCAGTGGAACAGGAGGGGCTGGGGCCAACGTCCTGACTTTC

v_gene: TRBV19
j_gene: TRBJ2-2
d_gene: TRBD1
abundance: few
CDR3aa: CASSIDRGTGGRRSGELFF
CDR3nt: TGTGCCAGTAGTATAGATAGGGGGACAGGGGGCCGGCGATCCGGGGAGCTGTTTTTT

v_gene: TRBV9
j_gene: TRBJ2-3
d_gene: TRBD2
abundance: -
CDR3aa: CASSVAGGGAGDTQYF
CDR3nt: TGTGCCAGCAGCGTAGCTGGCGGGGGGGCCGGGGATACGCAGTATTTT

v_gene: TRBV4-2
j_gene: TRBJ1-6
d_gene: -
abundance: few
CDR3aa: CASSQGGGHSPLHF
CDR3nt: TGTGCCAGCAGCCAAGGGGGGGGGCACTCACCCCTCCACTTT

v_gene: TRBV6-5
j_gene: TRBJ1-3
d_gene: TRBD1
abundance: few
CDR3aa: CASSYQGAGNTIYF
CDR3nt: TGTGCCAGCAGTTATCAGGGGGCTGGAAACACCATATATTTT

v_gene: TRBV6-5
j_gene: TRBJ2-7
d_gene: TRBD1
abundance: -
CDR3aa: CASSAGQGLYEQYF
CDR3nt: TGTGCCAGCAGTGCAGGACAGGGCCTCTACGAGCAGTACTTC

v_gene: TRBV15
j_gene: TRBJ1-1
d_gene: TRBD1
abundance: -
CDR3aa: CATSTQQGRPEAFF
CDR3nt: TGTGCCACCAGCACCCAACAGGGGAGGCCTGAAGCTTTCTTT